This T cell receptor beta chain stems from a study of early T cells in non-severe SARS-CoV-2 infection. Study details: The sequenced material was bulk RNA from unsorted whole blood, and its chains were unpaired.

Attachment of unique molecular identifiers to individual cDNA molecules was performed. From the 5' RACE reads, TCRdb called clonotypes with MiXCR, one entry per CDR3 protein. The table has 65,000 to 80,000 distinct CDR3 sequences, less than 15% seen once. Germline values: CDR1 SQVTM, CDR2 ANQGSEA. CDR3 length: 13 amino acids. V lost 5 bases and J lost 6, with 14 bases in between. The sample was whole blood. This sequence originates from an adult who was a healthcare worker with PCR-confirmed SARS-CoV-2 infection or an uninfected control (not recorded which). The chain recombines TRBV29-1 with TRBJ1-5, with TRBD1 as a possible D gene (5 bases). The chain's CDR3 is CSVMQGFGQPQHF. CDR3 bases: TGCAGCGTTATGCAGGGTTTCGGTCAGCCCCAGCATTTT.